The 10 T cell receptor beta chains in this list originate from one sample, sequenced in a study of cytomegalovirus exposure and HLA in healthy donors (dated by TCRdb to about 2017). Libraries were prepared through the immunoSEQ multiplex PCR assay. The source is immuneACCESS, and TCRdb retained only in-frame sequences with V and J called. Part of the clones is not carried over; for the studies checked, unresolved V genes explain less than half of this, and the remainder is unexplained. This sample lists about 260,000 clones; roughly 87% were detected once. The ten top clones hold 2.5% to 3.5% of the sample. The sequenced sample consisted of PBMCs. The receptors here all came from a woman aged 25 to 39 in good health and CMV-seronegative.

This chain uses TRBV19 with TRBJ1-2; 7 nucleotides match TRBD1. The CDR3 covers 14 residues. V lost 3 bases and J lost 7; bases outside the gene matches: 8. CDR1 is LNHDA, CDR2 SQIVND, per germline (reference sequence). This chain's CDR3 is CASSMSRGGSGYTF. In DNA form, the CDR3 reads TGTGCCAGTAGTATGAGCAGGGGGGGATCTGGCTACACCTTC.

The V call is TRBV5-6, the J call TRBJ2-4; 11 bases are shared with TRBD2. The germline gives CDR1 SGHDT, CDR2 YYEEEE. The CDR3 is 16 residues long. With V trimmed by 3 bases and J by 3 bases, 5 bases remained unmatched. The CDR3 DNA follows: TGTGCCAGCAGCTCGGGGACTAGCGGTGGCAAAAACATTCAGTACTTC. Translating gives CASSSGTSGGKNIQYF.

The chain uses TRBV5-6 and TRBJ2-1, with 7 bases aligning to TRBD2. After removal of 5 bases from V and 4 bases from J, the junction contained 9 bases not matched to a gene. CDR3 length equals 15 residues. In germline, CDR1 is SGHDT, CDR2 YYEEEE. The DNA for the CDR3 is TGTGCCAGCAGTGAGGAGACTAGCCTTTACAATGAGCAGTTCTTC. Protein: CASSEETSLYNEQFF.

CDR3 DNA: TGTGCCAGCAGCTCGAGTACAGGGGTGGGCACCGGGGAGCTGTTTTTT. Translated: CASSSSTGVGTGELFF. J is TRBJ2-2 and V is TRBV7-3; TRBD1 aligns across 7 bases. Germline-derived CDR1 and CDR2 are SGHTA and FQGTGA. V dropped 4 bases and J dropped 4; count of bases not matched to a gene: 9. The CDR3 totals 16 residues. Combining the CDR3 with reference TRBV7-3 and TRBJ2-2 gives the whole variable domain GAGVSQTPSNKVTEKGKYVELRCDPISGHTALYWYRQSLGQGPEFLIYFQGTGAADDSGLPNDRFFAVRPEGSVSTLKIQRTERGDSAVYLCASSSSTGVGTGELFFGEGSRLTVL.

The chain combines TRBV5-6 with TRBJ1-1; 7 nucleotides align to TRBD1. V lost 0 bases, J lost 0 bases, and 2 bases stayed unmatched. The CDR3 has 15 residues. Germline V gene sequence: CDR1 SGHDT, CDR2 YYEEEE. CDR3 nucleotide sequence: TGTGCCAGCAGCTTGGGGGACAGATTGAACACTGAAGCTTTCTTT. It is translated as CASSLGDRLNTEAFF.

This clone is a singleton in its sample. The gene calls are TRBV2 and TRBJ2-3, with D uncertain. Germline lookup yields CDR1 SNHLY and CDR2 FYNNEI. This CDR3 has 15 residues. V lost 6 bases to trimming and J lost 0 bases, with 13 bases between them. CDR3 loop: CASRRTESSTDTQYF. CDR3 DNA sequence: TGTGCCAGCAGAAGGACGGAGTCTAGCACAGATACGCAGTATTTT. Full variable domain (rest looked up from reference TRBV2 and TRBJ2-3): EPEVTQTPSHQVTQMGQEVILRCVPISNHLYFYWYRQILGQKVEFLVSFYNNEISEKSEIFDDQFSVERPDGSNFTLKIRSTKLEDSAMYFCASRRTESSTDTQYFGPGTRLTVL.

The chain employs TRBV4-2 and TRBJ2-7, with 7 bases identical to TRBD2. CDR3 length equals 16 residues. Germline V gives CDR1 LGHNA, CDR2 YNFKEQ. J lost 5 bases, V lost 4 bases, and 14 bases had no gene match. The CDR3 DNA follows: TGTGCCAGCAGCCCCTGGGGGACTACTACTAGTAACGAGCAGTACTTC. Translation: CASSPWGTTTSNEQYF.

This clone was counted a single time. The same CDR3 can be traced to other DNA sequences in this sample. The chain joins TRBV27 to TRBJ2-7, with D perhaps matching TRBD2 (6 bases). The germline CDR1 and CDR2 sequences are MNHEY and SMNVEV (reference sequence). V dropped 8 bases and J dropped 0 bases, with 17 bases sitting between them. The CDR3 sequence is 15 residues long. CDR3 nucleotide sequence: TGTGCCAGCGGGGAGGTTCTCGGGAGCTCCTACGAGCAGTACTTC. It encodes CASGEVLGSSYEQYF.

The chain has TRBV5-4 and TRBJ2-5; no firm D call. The CDR3 has 12 amino acids. Trimming pared 4 bases from V and 0 bases from J, leaving 4 bases between. Germline CDR1 is SGHNT and CDR2 is YYREEE (reference sequence). The CDR3 nucleotides are TGTGCCAGCAGCACGTACCAAGAGACCCAGTACTTC. Translated, it gives CASSTYQETQYF.

This chain uses TRBV2 with TRBJ2-1; TRBD2 agrees at 12 bases. The CDR3 has 14 residues. Germline CDR1 SNHLY, CDR2 FYNNEI. The J segment lost 8 bases and the V segment lost 7 bases, leaving 6 bases of the junction unmatched. The CDR3, as DNA: TGTGCCAGCACCAGGACTAGCGGGATCGATGAGCAGTTCTTC. It yields the protein CASTRTSGIDEQFF.